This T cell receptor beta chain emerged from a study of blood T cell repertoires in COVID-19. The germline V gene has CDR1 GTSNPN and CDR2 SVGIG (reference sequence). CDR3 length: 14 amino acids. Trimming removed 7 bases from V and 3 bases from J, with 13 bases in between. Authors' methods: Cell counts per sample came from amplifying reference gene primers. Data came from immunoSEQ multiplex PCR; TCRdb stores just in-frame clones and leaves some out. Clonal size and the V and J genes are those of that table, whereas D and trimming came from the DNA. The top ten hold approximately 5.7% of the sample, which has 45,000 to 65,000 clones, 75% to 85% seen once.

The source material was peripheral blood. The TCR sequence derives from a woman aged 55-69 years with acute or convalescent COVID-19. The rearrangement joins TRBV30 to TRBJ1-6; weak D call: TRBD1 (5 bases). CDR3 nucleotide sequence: TGTGCCTATCAGGGTAGTATCTATAATTCACCCCTCCACTTT. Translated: CAYQGSIYNSPLHF.